These T cell receptor beta chains were read from a single sample in a study of shared clonotypes between healthy human individuals. Clones were sequenced by immunoSEQ multiplex PCR, and TCRdb holds only the in-frame ones, with some missing. The sample shows approximately 340,000 clones, 73% of them seen only once. The sequenced material came from memory CD4+ T cells sorted from blood. The receptors here all came from a man aged 30 to 45 in good health. CDR3s include the opening cysteine and the closing phenylalanine or tryptophan. D genes are given only for firm matches. A row's size may be missing; if present it is once, few, many or a size class.

j_call,v_call,clone_size,d_call,cdr3_nt,cdr3_aa
TRBJ1-4,TRBV19,NA,TRBD1,TGTGCCAGTAGTGCAATAACAGGGGGCGTTGAAAAACTGTTTTTT,CASSAITGGVEKLFF
TRBJ2-7,TRBV11-1,NA,NA,TGTGCCAGCAGCTTAAGCAGGGAAAGATACGAGCAGTACTTC,CASSLSRERYEQYF
TRBJ2-2,TRBV9,NA,NA,TGTGCCAGCAGCGGCGCGAGTTGGGGGTATGGCGGGGAGCTGTTTTTT,CASSGASWGYGGELFF
TRBJ2-5,TRBV2,once,TRBD2,TGTGCCAGCACAACTAGCGGGAGTCCTCAAGAGACCCAGTACTTC,CASTTSGSPQETQYF
TRBJ1-4,TRBV5-6,once,TRBD1,TGTGCCAGCAGCTCCGACAGGGGTGCTAATGAAAAACTGTTTTTT,CASSSDRGANEKLFF
TRBJ2-2,TRBV30,few,NA,TGTGCCTGGAGTGTACTTGATGCGGCCGGGGAGCTGTTTTTT,CAWSVLDAAGELFF
TRBJ2-7,TRBV4-2,NA,TRBD2,TGTGCCAGCAGCCAAGATAGCGGGAGGACCTACGAGCAGTACTTC,CASSQDSGRTYEQYF
TRBJ2-1,TRBV7-6,NA,TRBD1,TGTGCCAGCAGCTTATTCGGGACAGGCTACAATGAGCAGTTCTTC,CASSLFGTGYNEQFF
TRBJ1-1,TRBV6-6,NA,NA,TGTGCCAGCAGTGACAGCCGGGGCGAAGCTTTCTTT,CASSDSRGEAFF
TRBJ2-7,TRBV6-1,NA,NA,TGTGCCAGCAATAGGGACAAGAGCTCCTACGAGCAGTACTTC,CASNRDKSSYEQYF
TRBJ2-7,TRBV19,NA,TRBD1,TGTGCCAGTAGTAAACAGGGGGCGGGGGAGCAGTACTTC,CASSKQGAGEQYF
TRBJ2-7,TRBV5-5,NA,NA,TGTGCCAGCAGCTTGGGTCAGGGGATCTACGAGCAGTACTTC,CASSLGQGIYEQYF
TRBJ2-5,TRBV7-9,NA,NA,TGTGCCAGCAGCTTAGGTCCACAGGGTGGGCAAGAGACCCAGTACTTC,CASSLGPQGGQETQYF
TRBJ2-5,TRBV5-1,NA,TRBD1,TGCGCCAGCAGCTTGCAGGGGGTGCAAGAGACCCAGTACTTC,CASSLQGVQETQYF
TRBJ2-7,TRBV10-3,NA,NA,TGTGCCACGTTAAGCAGGGGCTACGAGCAGTACTTC,CATLSRGYEQYF
TRBJ2-5,TRBV11-2,NA,TRBD1,TGTGCCAGCACCAAACAGACAGGGAGCCAAGAGACCCAGTACTTC,CASTKQTGSQETQYF